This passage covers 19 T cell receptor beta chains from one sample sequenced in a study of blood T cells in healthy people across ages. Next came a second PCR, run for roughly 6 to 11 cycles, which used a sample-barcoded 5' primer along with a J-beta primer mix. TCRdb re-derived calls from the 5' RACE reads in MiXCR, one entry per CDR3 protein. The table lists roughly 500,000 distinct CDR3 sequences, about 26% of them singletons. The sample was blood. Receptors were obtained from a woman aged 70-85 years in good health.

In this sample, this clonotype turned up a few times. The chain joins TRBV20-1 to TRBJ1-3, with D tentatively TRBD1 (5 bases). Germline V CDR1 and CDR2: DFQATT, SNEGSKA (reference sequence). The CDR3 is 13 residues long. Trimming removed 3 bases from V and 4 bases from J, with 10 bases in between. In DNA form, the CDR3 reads TGCAGTGCTAGGGGGGGACCCGGAAACACCATATATTTT. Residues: CSARGGPGNTIYF.

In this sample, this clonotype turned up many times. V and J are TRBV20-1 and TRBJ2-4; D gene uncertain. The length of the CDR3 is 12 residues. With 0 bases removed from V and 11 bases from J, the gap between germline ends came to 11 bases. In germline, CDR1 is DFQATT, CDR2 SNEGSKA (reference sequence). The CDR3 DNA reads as TGCAGTGCTAGAGATAGGGCACCAGTTCAGTACTTC. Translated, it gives CSARDRAPVQYF.

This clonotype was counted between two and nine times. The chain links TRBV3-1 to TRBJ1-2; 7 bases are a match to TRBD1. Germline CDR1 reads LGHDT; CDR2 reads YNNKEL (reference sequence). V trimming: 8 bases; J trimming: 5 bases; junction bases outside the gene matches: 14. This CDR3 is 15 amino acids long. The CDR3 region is CASGYRWDSEYGYTF. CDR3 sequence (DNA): TGTGCCAGCGGCTACCGATGGGACAGTGAATATGGCTACACCTTC.

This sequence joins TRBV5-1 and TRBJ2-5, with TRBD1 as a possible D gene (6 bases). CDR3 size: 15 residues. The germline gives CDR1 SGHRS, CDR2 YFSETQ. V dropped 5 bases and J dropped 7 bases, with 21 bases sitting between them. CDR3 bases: TGCGCCAGCAGAACAGGGCCGGTCGATTCTGGGACCCAGTACTTC. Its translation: CASRTGPVDSGTQYF.

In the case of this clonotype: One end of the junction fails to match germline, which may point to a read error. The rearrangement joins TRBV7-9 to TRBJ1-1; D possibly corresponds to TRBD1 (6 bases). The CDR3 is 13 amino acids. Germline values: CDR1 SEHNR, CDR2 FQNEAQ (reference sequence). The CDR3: CASSYRENTGAFF. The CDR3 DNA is TGTGCCAGCAGCTACAGGGAGAACACTGGAGCTTTCTTT. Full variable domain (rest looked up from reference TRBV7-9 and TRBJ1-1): DTGVSQNPRHKITKRGQNVTFRCDPISEHNRLYWYRQTLGQGPEFLTYFQNEAQLEKSRLLSDRFSAERPKGSFSTLEIQRTEQGDSAMYLCASSYRENTGAFFGQGTRLTVV.

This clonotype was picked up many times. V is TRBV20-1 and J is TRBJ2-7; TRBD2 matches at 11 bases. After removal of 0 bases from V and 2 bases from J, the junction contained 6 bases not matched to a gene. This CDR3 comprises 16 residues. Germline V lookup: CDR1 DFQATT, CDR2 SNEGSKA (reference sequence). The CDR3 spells CSARDPVSGGAYEQYF. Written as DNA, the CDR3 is TGCAGTGCTAGAGACCCAGTTAGCGGGGGGGCCTACGAGCAGTACTTC.

CDR3 coding DNA: TGCGCCAGCAGGTTACGGACAGAGAAAAACACTGAAGCTTTCTTT. Translated, it gives CASRLRTEKNTEAFF. The gene calls are TRBV5-1 and TRBJ1-1; D is perhaps TRBD1 (6 bases). Per the germline V gene, CDR1 is SGHRS and CDR2 is YFSETQ. This CDR3 has 15 amino acids. Trimming left V 5 bases short and J 2 bases short, with 16 bases between.

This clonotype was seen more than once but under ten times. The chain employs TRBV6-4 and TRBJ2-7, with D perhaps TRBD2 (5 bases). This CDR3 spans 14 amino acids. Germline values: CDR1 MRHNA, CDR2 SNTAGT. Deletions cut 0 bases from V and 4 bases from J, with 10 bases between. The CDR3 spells CASSDSDCVYEQYF. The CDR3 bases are TGTGCCAGCAGTGACTCGGACTGTGTGTACGAGCAGTACTTC.

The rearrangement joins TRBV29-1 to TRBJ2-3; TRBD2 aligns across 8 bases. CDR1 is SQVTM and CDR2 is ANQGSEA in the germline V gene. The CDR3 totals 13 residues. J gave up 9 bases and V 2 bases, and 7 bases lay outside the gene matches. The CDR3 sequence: CSVEQRGRRTQYF. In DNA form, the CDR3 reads TGCAGCGTTGAACAGCGGGGGAGGCGAACGCAGTATTTT.

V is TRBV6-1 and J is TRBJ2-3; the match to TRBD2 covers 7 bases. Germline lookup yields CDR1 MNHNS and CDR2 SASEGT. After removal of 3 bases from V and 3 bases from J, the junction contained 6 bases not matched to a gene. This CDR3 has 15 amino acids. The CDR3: CASSDERGGTDTQYF. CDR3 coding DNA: TGTGCCAGCAGTGATGAGCGGGGAGGAACAGATACGCAGTATTTT.

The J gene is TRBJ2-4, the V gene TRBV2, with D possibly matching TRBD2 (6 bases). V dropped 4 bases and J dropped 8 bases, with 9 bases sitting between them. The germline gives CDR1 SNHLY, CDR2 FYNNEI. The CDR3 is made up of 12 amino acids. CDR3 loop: CASSAGGYIQYF. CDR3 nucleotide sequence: TGTGCCAGCAGTGCCGGGGGATACATTCAGTACTTC.

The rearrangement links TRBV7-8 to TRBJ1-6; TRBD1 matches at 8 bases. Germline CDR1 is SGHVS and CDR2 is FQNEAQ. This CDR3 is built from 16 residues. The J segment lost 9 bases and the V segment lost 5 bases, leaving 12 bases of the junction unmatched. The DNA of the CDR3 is TGTGCCAGCAGCCTATCCTACGGACAGGGAGGTTCACCCCTCCACTTT. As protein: CASSLSYGQGGSPLHF.

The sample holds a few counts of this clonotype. The DNA for the CDR3 is TGCGCCAGCAGCCAAACTAGCGGGAGCAATGAGCAGTTCTTC. The encoded protein is CASSQTSGSNEQFF. The J gene is TRBJ2-1, the V gene TRBV4-1; 11 bases are a match to TRBD2. Germline trimming cut 2 bases from V and 6 bases from J; bases unmatched to any gene: 0. Germline V gene lookup returns CDR1 MGHRA and CDR2 YSYEKL. This CDR3 comprises 14 residues.

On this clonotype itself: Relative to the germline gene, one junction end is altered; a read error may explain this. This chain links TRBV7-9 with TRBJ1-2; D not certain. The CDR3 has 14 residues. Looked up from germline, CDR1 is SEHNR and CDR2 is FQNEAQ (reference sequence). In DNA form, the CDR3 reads TGTGCCGGCAGCTTCGAGACCTTTGCGGGTGGCTACACCTTC. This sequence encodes CAGSFETFAGGYTF.

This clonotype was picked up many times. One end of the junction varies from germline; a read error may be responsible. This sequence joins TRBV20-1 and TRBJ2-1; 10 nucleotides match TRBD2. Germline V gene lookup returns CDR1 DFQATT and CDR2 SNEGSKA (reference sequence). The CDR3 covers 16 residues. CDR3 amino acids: CSARDSTSGVYNEQFF. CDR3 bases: TGCAGTGCTAGAGATAGCACTAGCGGGGTCTACAATGAACAGTTCTTC.

Written as DNA, the CDR3 is TGCAGTGCTAGCAAAACGACAGGGGGGGCAGTTTATGGCTACACCTTC. This gives the protein CSASKTTGGAVYGYTF. The V gene is TRBV20-1, the J gene TRBJ1-2, with 9 bases aligning to TRBD1. The CDR3 length is 16 residues. CDR1 DFQATT and CDR2 SNEGSKA come from the germline V gene (reference sequence). The V gene end was trimmed by 3 bases and the J gene end by 5 bases; junction bases not matched to a gene: 13.

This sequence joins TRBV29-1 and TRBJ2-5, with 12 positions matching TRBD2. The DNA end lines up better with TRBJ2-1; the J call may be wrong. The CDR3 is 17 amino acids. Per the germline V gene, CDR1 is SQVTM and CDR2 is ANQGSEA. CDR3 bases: TGCAGCGTTGAAGGGGCTAGCGGGGGGGCCTTCTACAATGAGCAGTTCTTC. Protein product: CSVEGASGGAFYNEQFF.

For the CDR3, the DNA is TGTGCCAGCAGCTTGGGCCCAACGAACGAGCAGTACTTC. This translates into CASSLGPTNEQYF. This chain joins TRBV7-3 and TRBJ2-7; D remains ambiguous. CDR3 length: 13 residues. Trimming removed 3 bases from V and 5 bases from J, with 11 bases in between. Looked up from germline, CDR1 is SGHTA and CDR2 is FQGTGA.

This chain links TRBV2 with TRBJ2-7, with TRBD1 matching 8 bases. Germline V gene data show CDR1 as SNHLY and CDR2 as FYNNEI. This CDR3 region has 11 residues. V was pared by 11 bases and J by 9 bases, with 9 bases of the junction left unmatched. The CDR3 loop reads CAGGQAMTQYF. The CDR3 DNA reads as TGTGCCGGGGGACAGGCAATGACGCAGTACTTC.